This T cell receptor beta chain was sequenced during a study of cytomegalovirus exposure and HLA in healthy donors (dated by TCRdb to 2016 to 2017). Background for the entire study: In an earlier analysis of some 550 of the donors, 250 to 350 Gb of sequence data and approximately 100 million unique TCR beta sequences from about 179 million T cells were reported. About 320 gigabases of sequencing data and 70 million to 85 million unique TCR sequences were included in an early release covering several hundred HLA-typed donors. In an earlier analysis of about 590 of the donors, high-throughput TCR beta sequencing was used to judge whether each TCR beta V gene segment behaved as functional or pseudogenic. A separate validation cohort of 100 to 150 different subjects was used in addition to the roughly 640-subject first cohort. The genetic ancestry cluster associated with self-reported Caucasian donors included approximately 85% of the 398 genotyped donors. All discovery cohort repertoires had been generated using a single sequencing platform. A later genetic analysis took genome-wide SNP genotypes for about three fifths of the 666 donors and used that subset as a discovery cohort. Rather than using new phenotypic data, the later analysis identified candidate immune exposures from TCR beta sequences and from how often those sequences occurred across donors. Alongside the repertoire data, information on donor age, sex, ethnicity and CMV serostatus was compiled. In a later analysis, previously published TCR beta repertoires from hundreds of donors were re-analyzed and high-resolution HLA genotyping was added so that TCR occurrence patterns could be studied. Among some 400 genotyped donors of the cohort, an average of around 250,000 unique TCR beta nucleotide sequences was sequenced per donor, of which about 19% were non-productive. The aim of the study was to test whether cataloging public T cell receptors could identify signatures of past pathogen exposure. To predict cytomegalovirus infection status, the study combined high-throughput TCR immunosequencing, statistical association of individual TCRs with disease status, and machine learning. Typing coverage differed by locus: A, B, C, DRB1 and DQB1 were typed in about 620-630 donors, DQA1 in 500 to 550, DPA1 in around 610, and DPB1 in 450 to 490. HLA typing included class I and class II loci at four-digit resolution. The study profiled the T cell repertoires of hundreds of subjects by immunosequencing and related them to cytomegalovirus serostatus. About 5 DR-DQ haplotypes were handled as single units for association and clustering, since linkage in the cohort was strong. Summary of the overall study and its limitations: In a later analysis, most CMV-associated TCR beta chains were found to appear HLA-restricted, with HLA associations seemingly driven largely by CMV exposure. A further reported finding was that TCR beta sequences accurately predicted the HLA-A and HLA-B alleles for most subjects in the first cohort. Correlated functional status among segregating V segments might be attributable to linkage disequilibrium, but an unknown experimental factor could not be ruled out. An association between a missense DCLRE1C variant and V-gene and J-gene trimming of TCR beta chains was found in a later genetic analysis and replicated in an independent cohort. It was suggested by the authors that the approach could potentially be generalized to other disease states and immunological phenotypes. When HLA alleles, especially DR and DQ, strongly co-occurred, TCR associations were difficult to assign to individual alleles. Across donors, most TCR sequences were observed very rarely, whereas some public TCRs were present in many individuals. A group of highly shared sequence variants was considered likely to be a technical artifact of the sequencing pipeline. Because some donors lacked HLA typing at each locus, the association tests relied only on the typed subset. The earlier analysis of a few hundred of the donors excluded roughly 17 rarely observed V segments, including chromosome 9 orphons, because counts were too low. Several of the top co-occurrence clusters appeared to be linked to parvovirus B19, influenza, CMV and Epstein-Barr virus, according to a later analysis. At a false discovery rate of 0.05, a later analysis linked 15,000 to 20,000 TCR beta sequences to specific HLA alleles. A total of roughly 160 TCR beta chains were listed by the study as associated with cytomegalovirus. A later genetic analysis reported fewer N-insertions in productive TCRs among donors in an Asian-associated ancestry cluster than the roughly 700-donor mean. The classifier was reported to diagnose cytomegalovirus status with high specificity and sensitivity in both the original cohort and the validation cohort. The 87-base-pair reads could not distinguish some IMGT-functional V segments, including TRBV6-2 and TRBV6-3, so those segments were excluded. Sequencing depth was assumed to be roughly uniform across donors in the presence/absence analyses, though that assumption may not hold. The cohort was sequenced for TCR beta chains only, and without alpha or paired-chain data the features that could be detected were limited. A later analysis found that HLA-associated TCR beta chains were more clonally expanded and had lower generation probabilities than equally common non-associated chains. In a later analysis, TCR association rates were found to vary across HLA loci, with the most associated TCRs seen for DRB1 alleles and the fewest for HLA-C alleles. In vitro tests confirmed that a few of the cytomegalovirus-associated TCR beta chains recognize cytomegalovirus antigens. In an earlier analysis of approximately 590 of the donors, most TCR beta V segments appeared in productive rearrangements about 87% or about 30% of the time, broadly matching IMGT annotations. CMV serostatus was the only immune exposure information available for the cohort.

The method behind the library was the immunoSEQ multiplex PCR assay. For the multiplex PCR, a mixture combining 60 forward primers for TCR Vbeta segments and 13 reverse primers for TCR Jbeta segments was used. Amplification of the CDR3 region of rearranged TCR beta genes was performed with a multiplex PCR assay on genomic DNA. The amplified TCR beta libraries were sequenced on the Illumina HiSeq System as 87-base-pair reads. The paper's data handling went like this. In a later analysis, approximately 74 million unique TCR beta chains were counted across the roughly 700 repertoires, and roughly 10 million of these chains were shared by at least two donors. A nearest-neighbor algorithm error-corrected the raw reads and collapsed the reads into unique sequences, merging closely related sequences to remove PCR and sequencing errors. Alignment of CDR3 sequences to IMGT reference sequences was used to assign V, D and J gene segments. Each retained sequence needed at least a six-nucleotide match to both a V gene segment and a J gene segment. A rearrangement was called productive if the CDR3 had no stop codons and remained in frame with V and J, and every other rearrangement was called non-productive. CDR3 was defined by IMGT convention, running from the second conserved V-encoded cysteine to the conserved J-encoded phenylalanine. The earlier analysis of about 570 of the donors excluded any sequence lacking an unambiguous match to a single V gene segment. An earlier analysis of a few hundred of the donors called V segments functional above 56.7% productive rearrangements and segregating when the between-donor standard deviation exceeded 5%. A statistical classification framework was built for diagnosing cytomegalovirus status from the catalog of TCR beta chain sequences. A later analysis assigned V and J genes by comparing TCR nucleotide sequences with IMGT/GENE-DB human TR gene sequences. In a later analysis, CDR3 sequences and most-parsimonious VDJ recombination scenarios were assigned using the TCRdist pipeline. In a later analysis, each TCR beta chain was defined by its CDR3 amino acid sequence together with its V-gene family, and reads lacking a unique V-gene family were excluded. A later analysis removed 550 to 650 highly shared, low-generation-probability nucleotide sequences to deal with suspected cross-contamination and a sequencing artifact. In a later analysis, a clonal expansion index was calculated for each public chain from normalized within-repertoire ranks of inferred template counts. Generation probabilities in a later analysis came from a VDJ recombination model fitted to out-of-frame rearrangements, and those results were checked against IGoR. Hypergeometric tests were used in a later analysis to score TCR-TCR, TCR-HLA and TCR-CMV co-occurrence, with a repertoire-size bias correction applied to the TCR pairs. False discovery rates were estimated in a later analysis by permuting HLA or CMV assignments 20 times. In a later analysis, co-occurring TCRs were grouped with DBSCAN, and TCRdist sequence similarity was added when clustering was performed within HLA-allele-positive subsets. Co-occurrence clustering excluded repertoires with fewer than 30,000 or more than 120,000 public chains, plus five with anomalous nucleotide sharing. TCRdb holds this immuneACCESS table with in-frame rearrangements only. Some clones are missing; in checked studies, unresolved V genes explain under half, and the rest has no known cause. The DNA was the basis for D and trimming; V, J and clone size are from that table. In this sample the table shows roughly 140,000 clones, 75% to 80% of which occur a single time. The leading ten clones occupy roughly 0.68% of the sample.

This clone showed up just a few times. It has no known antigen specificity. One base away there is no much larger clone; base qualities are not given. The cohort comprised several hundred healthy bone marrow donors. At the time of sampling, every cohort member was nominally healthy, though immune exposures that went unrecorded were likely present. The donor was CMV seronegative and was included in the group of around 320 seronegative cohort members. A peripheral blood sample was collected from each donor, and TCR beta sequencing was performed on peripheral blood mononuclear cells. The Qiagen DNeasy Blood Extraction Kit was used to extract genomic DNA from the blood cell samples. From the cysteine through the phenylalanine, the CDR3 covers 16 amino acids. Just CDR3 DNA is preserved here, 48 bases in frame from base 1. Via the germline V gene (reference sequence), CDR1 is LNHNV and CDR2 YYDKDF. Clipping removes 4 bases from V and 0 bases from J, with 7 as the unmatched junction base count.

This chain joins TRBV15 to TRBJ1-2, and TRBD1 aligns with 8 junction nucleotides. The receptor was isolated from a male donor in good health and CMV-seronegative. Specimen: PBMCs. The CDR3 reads CATSKDRGQANYGYTF. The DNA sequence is TGTGCCACCAGCAAAGACAGGGGCCAAGCTAACTATGGCTACACCTTC.